This passage covers 16 T cell receptor beta chains from one sample sequenced in a study of beta chain features in type 1 diabetes. All of the isolated RNA was reverse transcribed, so expressed TCRB transcripts were sequenced. Sequenced by immunoSEQ multiplex PCR; TCRdb stores in-frame clones only, minus some. The sample carries 300,000 to 350,000 clones, roughly 8% recorded once. Sequencing used central memory CD4+ T cells from blood. The source of these receptors is a woman aged 18-29 years in good health.

This chain joins TRBV2 and TRBJ2-6; no clear D. The V end was cut by 3 bases, the J end by 4 bases, with 13 bases between. Germline V gene data show CDR1 as SNHLY and CDR2 as FYNNEI. This CDR3 is built from 16 residues. For the CDR3, the DNA is TGTGCCAGCAGTGAGGCCGGGCGAGCGGGGGCCAACGTCCTGACTTTC. It specifies CASSEAGRAGANVLTF.

In this sample, this clone turned up a few times. This chain links TRBV28 with TRBJ2-7, with a possible D match to TRBD1 (6 bases). Germline values: CDR1 MDHEN, CDR2 SYDVKM. V was pared by 4 bases and J by 5 bases, with 15 bases between. The CDR3 covers 14 residues. CDR3 DNA: TGTGCCAGCAGTTCCATACAGGGTCACCACGAGCAGTACTTC. It specifies CASSSIQGHHEQYF.

The chain carries TRBV28 and TRBJ2-5; no definite D call. This CDR3 region has 13 residues. With 5 bases removed from V and 5 bases from J, the gap between germline ends came to 12 bases. CDR1 is MDHEN, CDR2 SYDVKM, per germline. CDR3 sequence: CASSLIPSETQYF. The CDR3 DNA reads TGTGCCAGCAGTCTAATCCCCTCGGAGACCCAGTACTTC. Drawing the rest from reference TRBV28 and TRBJ2-5, the complete variable domain is DVKVTQSSRYLVKRTGEKVFLECVQDMDHENMFWYRQDPGLGLRLIYFSYDVKMKEKGDIPEGYSVSREKKERFSLILESASTNQTSMYLCASSLIPSETQYFGPGTRLLVL.

V usage is TRBV2 and J usage is TRBJ1-1; unclear D gene. The CDR3 is 13 amino acids. Trimming took off 5 bases at V and 0 bases at J, with 7 bases between the two ends. Germline values: CDR1 SNHLY, CDR2 FYNNEI. The chain's CDR3 is CASSSDLNTEAFF. CDR3 bases: TGTGCCAGCAGTTCGGACCTGAACACTGAAGCTTTCTTT.

This clone appeared a few times. V gene TRBV7-2 combines with J gene TRBJ1-3; D uncertain. Germline V gene lookup returns CDR1 SGHTA and CDR2 FQGNSA. The CDR3 loop spans 16 amino acids. V lost 2 bases and J lost 4, with 15 bases in between. The CDR3 sequence is CASSLFLGTGGNTIYF. The CDR3 nucleotides read TGTGCCAGCAGCTTATTTCTGGGAACCGGGGGAAACACCATATATTTT.

J is TRBJ2-1 and V is TRBV29-1; D possibly corresponds to TRBD2 (6 bases). The CDR3 has 15 residues. The germline V gene has CDR1 SQVTM and CDR2 ANQGSEA. V lost 4 bases and J lost 5, with 18 bases in between. As DNA, the CDR3 is TGCAGCGTTGTTCCAGGTAGCGGTAGAAACAATGAGCAGTTCTTC. As protein: CSVVPGSGRNNEQFF.

This clone was observed a handful of times. The J gene is TRBJ1-1, the V gene TRBV5-4, with D unresolved. With 0 bases removed from V and 3 bases from J, the gap between germline ends came to 15 bases. The CDR3 totals 16 residues. CDR1 and CDR2 (germline): SGHNT, YYREEE (reference sequence). CDR3 sequence: CASSLGARLPDTEAFF. DNA of the CDR3: TGTGCCAGCAGCTTGGGCGCACGGTTACCGGACACTGAAGCTTTCTTT.

V is TRBV14 and J is TRBJ2-2; D remains ambiguous. CDR1 and CDR2 (germline): SGHDN, FVKESK. The V end lost 4 bases, the J end lost 8 bases, and 11 bases lay between the germline ends. The CDR3 is 13 residues long. The chain's CDR3 is CASSPRTQGELFF. The CDR3 DNA sequence: TGTGCCAGCAGCCCCCGGACCCAAGGGGAGCTGTTTTTT.

This clone came up once. The rearrangement links TRBV2 to TRBJ2-7; 9 nucleotides align to TRBD1. This CDR3 has 14 amino acids. CDR1 and CDR2 from the germline V gene are SNHLY and FYNNEI. V lost 6 bases to trimming and J lost 3 bases; unmatched junction nucleotides: 6. CDR3: CASRRGQGGYEQYF. As DNA, the CDR3 is TGTGCCAGCAGGAGGGGACAGGGAGGCTACGAGCAGTACTTC. The full variable domain, in which reference TRBV2 and TRBJ2-7 provide the parts outside the CDR3, is EPEVTQTPSHQVTQMGQEVILRCVPISNHLYFYWYRQILGQKVEFLVSFYNNEISEKSEIFDDQFSVERPDGSNFTLKIRSTKLEDSAMYFCASRRGQGGYEQYFGPGTRLTVT.

The V call is TRBV7-9, the J call TRBJ2-2; D unclear. CDR1 SEHNR and CDR2 FQNEAQ come from the germline V gene (reference sequence). Trimming stripped 5 bases from V and 2 bases from J, with 18 bases between. The CDR3 consists of 17 residues. In DNA form, the CDR3 reads TGTGCCAGCAGCCCCGGACGGGCCCGGGCCAACACCGGGGAGCTGTTTTTT. Encoded protein: CASSPGRARANTGELFF.

This clone appeared many times. The V and J genes are TRBV7-9 and TRBJ2-1, with D uncertain. Per the germline V gene, CDR1 is SEHNR and CDR2 is FQNEAQ (reference sequence). The CDR3 is 13 amino acids. Trimming stripped 5 bases from V and 13 bases from J, with 18 bases between. CDR3 protein: CASSPQGRTRQFF. The CDR3 region has the DNA TGTGCCAGCAGCCCCCAAGGAAGGACCCGCCAGTTCTTC.

This clone was counted between two and nine times. This rearrangement joins TRBV6-1 to TRBJ1-2; perhaps TRBD1 as D (6 bases). CDR1 and CDR2 (germline): MNHNS, SASEGT. This CDR3 is built from 15 residues. The V end was cut by 6 bases, the J end by 4 bases, with 18 bases between. CDR3 sequence: CASRDLNTGFYGYTF. The CDR3 region has the DNA TGTGCCAGCAGGGACTTAAACACAGGGTTCTATGGCTACACCTTC.

This rearrangement joins TRBV6-5 to TRBJ2-7, with D perhaps assigned TRBD1 or TRBD2 (6 bases each). CDR1 is MNHEY, CDR2 SVGAGI, per germline. With 2 bases removed from V and 4 bases from J, the gap between germline ends came to 12 bases. CDR3 length: 14 amino acids. Written as DNA, the CDR3 is TGTGCCAGCAGTTACCGGGGGCAAAGTTACGAGCAGTACTTC. It is translated as CASSYRGQSYEQYF.

With respect to this clone: A far larger clone lies a single base away; this is likely a read error. The sample has other DNA sequences that encode this CDR3 too. The rearrangement joins TRBV9 to TRBJ2-3, with D perhaps TRBD1 or TRBD2 (5 bases each). Germline V gene lookup returns CDR1 SGDLS and CDR2 YYNGEE. The CDR3 has 15 amino acids. The V and J ends lost 1 base and 1 base respectively, with 10 bases between them. CDR3 in DNA: TGTGCCAGCAGCGTACGGCAGGGAGGCACAGATACGCAGTATTTT. This gives the protein CASSVRQGGTDTQYF.

This sequence joins TRBV5-1 and TRBJ2-4, with 10 bases identical to TRBD2. Trimming took 0 bases from V and 7 from J; bases not matched to a gene: 7. This CDR3 is 16 amino acids long. In germline, CDR1 is SGHRS, CDR2 YFSETQ. The CDR3 region has the DNA TGCGCCAGCAGCTTGGCCACCACTAGCGGGAACAACATTCAGTACTTC. This encodes CASSLATTSGNNIQYF.

The rearrangement joins TRBV9 to TRBJ2-3; tentative D call: TRBD1 (6 bases). CDR3 size: 15 residues. Between the trimmed V and J ends, which lost 0 bases and 1 base, there was a span of 9 bases. CDR1 and CDR2 (germline): SGDLS, YYNGEE. CDR3 residues: CASSVGGHRTDTQYF. The CDR3 nucleotides are TGTGCCAGCAGCGTAGGGGGGCACCGCACAGATACGCAGTATTTT.